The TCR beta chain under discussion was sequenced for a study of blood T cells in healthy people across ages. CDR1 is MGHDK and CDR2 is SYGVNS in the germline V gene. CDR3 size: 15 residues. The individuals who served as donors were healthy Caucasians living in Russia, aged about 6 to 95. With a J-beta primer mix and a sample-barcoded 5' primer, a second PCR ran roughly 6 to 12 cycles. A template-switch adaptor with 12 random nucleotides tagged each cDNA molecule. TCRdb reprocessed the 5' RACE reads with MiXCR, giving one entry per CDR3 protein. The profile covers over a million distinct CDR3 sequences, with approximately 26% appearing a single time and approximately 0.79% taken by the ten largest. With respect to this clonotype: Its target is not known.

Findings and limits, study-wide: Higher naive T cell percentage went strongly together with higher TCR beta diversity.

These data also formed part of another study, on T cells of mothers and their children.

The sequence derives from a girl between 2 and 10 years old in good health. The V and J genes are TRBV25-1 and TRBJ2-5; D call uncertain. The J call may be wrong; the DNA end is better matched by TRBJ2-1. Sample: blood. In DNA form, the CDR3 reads TGTGCCAGCAGTACCGGACGGAACAATTACAATGAGCAGTTCTTC. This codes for CASSTGRNNYNEQFF.